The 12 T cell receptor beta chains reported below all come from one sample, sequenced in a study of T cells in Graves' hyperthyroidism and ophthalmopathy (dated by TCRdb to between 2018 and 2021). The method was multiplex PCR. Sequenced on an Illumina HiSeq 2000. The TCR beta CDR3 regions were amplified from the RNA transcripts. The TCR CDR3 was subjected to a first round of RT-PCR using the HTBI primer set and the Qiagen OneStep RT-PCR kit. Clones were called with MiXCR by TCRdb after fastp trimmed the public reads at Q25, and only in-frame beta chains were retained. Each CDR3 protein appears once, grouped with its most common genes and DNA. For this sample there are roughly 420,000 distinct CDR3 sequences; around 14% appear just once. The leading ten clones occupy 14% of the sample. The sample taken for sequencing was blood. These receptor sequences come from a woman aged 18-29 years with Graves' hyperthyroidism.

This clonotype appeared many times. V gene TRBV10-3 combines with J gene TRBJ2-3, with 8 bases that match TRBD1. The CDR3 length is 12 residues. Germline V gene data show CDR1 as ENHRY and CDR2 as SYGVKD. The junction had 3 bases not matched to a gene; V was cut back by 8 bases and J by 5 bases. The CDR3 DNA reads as TGTGCCATCGGACAGGGAGAAGATACGCAGTATTTT. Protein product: CAIGQGEDTQYF.

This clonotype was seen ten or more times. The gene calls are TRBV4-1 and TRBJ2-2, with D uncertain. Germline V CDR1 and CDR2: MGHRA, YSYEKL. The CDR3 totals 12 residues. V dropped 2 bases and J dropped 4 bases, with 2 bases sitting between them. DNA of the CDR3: TGCGCCAGCAGCCAAATCACCGGGGAGCTGTTTTTT. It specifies CASSQITGELFF.

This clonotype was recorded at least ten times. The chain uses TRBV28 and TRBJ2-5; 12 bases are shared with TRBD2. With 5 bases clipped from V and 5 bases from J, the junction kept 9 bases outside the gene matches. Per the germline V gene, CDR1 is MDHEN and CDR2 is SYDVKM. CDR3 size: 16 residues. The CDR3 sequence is CASSARLAGVVETQYF. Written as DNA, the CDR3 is TGTGCCAGCAGTGCCCGACTAGCGGGAGTGGTGGAGACCCAGTACTTC.

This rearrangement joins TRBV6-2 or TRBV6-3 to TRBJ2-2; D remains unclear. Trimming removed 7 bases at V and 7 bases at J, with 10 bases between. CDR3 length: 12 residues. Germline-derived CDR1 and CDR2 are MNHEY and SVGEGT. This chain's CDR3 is CASNGPDGELFF. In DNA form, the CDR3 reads TGTGCCAGCAACGGACCTGACGGGGAGCTGTTTTTT.

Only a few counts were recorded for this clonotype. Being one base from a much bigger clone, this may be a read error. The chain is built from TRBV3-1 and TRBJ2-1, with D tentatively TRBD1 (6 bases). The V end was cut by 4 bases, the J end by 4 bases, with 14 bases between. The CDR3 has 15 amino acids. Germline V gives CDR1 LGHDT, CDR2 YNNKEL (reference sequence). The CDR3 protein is CASSPDGRGYNEQFF. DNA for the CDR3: TGTGCCAGCAGCCCGGACGGAAGGGGGTACAATGAGCAGTTCTTC.

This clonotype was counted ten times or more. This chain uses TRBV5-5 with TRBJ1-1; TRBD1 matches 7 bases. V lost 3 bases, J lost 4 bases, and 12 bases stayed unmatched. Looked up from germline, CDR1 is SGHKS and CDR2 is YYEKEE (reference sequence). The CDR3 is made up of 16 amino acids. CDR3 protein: CASSSRQGWSGTEAFF. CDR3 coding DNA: TGTGCCAGCAGCTCTCGACAGGGCTGGTCGGGCACTGAAGCTTTCTTT.

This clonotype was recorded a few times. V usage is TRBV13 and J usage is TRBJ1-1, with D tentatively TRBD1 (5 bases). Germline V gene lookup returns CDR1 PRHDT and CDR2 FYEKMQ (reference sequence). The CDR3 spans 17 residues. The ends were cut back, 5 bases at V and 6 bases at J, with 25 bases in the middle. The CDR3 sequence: CASSPSGGGPVYAEAFF. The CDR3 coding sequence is TGTGCCAGCAGCCCCTCGGGTGGGGGTCCGGTCTACGCTGAAGCTTTCTTT.

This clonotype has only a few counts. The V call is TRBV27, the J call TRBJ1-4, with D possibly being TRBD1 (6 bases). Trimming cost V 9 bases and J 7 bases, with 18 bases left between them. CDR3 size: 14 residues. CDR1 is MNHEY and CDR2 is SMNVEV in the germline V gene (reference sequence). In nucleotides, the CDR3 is TGTGCCAGTAGGCTTTGGGGGCAAGGTGAAAAACTGTTTTTT. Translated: CASRLWGQGEKLFF.

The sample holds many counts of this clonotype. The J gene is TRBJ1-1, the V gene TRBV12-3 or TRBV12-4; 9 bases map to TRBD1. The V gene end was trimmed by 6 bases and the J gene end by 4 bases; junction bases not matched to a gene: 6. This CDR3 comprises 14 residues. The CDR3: CASRPPGQGTEAFF. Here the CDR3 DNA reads TGTGCCAGCAGGCCCCCGGGACAGGGCACTGAAGCTTTCTTT.

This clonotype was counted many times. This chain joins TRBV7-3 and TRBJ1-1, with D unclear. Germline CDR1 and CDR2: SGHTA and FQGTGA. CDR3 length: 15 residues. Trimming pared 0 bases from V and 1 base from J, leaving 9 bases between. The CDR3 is CASSLTKWENTEAFF. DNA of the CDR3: TGTGCCAGCAGCTTAACGAAATGGGAGAACACTGAAGCTTTCTTT.

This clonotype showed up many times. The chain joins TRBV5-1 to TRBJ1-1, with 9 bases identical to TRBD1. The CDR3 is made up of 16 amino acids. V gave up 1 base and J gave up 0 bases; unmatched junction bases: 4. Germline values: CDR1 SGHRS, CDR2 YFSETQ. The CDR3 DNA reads TGCGCCAGCAGCTTGCTGGGACAGGGTATGAACACTGAAGCTTTCTTT. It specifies CASSLLGQGMNTEAFF.

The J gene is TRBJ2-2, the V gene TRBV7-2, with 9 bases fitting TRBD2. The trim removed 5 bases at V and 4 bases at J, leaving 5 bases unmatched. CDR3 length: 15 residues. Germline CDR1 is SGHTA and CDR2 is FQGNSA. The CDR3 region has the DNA TGTGCCAGCAGCATGGCTAGCGGGGTCACCGGGGAGCTGTTTTTT. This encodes CASSMASGVTGELFF.